The 14 T cell receptor beta chains in this list originate from one sample, sequenced in a study of cytomegalovirus exposure and HLA in healthy donors. The protocol was immunoSEQ multiplex PCR, while the TCRdb copy is restricted to in-frame clones and leaves out a portion. The sample includes 60,000 to 85,000 clones, over 95% of them seen just once. Sequencing was carried out using PBMCs. These receptors all come from a woman in her late teens or twenties in good health and CMV-seropositive.

The V call is TRBV4-2, the J call TRBJ2-7, with unresolved D. The ends were cut back, 0 bases at V and 6 bases at J, with 9 bases in the middle. The germline V gene has CDR1 LGHNA and CDR2 YNFKEQ. The CDR3 length is 13 residues. CDR3 sequence reads: CASSQEISVEQYF. In DNA, the CDR3 is TGTGCCAGCAGCCAAGAAATAAGCGTCGAGCAGTACTTC.

The chain combines TRBV4-2 with TRBJ1-2; D might be TRBD1 (5 bases). This CDR3 has 15 amino acids. V was trimmed by 1 base and J by 2 bases, leaving 11 bases between them. Germline V gene data show CDR1 as LGHNA and CDR2 as YNFKEQ. CDR3 coding DNA: TGTGCCAGCAGCCAAGGAGCCCAGGGAAACTATGGCTACACCTTC. It specifies CASSQGAQGNYGYTF.

The V and J genes are TRBV25-1 and TRBJ2-1, with 12 positions matching TRBD1. After removal of 4 bases from V and 8 bases from J, the junction contained 9 bases not matched to a gene. The germline V gene encodes CDR1 MGHDK and CDR2 SYGVNS. This CDR3 region has 16 residues. The CDR3 reads CASSANRDRGRDEQFF. CDR3 nucleotide sequence: TGTGCCAGCAGTGCGAACCGGGACAGGGGGCGCGATGAGCAGTTCTTC.

V is TRBV4-1 and J is TRBJ2-1; 7 bases map to TRBD2. The CDR3 sequence is 16 residues long. Germline CDR1 and CDR2: MGHRA and YSYEKL. The V segment lost 0 bases and the J segment 4 bases; nucleotides outside the gene matches: 6. CDR3 nucleotides: TGCGCCAGCAGCCAAGATCCGCGGGAGCCGTACAATGAGCAGTTCTTC. Translated, it gives CASSQDPREPYNEQFF.

The rearrangement joins TRBV5-1 to TRBJ2-1; D is perhaps TRBD2 (6 bases). Germline lookup yields CDR1 SGHRS and CDR2 YFSETQ. This CDR3 has 14 residues. The V and J ends lost 0 bases and 8 bases respectively, with 12 bases between them. The CDR3 bases are TGCGCCAGCAGCTTGGGTAACCCGGGGGATGAGCAGTTCTTC. Protein: CASSLGNPGDEQFF.

This chain links TRBV28 with TRBJ2-5; TRBD2 might be the D (5 bases). Looked up from germline, CDR1 is MDHEN and CDR2 is SYDVKM. V lost 2 bases and J lost 3, with 10 bases in between. The CDR3 has 14 residues. The CDR3 DNA follows: TGTGCCAGCAGTTTAAAATCCGGGAAAGAGACCCAGTACTTC. Its translation: CASSLKSGKETQYF.

The chain recombines TRBV28 with TRBJ2-5; the D gene is possibly TRBD1 (6 bases). V gave up 4 bases and J gave up 2 bases, with 11 bases separating them. Germline CDR1 is MDHEN and CDR2 is SYDVKM. CDR3 length: 14 amino acids. The CDR3 is CASSSLQGQETQYF. The CDR3 DNA reads TGTGCCAGCAGTTCACTACAGGGACAAGAGACCCAGTACTTC.

The table lists this clone with a count of one. This rearrangement joins TRBV28 to TRBJ2-7; the D is unclear. CDR1 and CDR2 (germline): MDHEN, SYDVKM. V was cut by 2 bases and J by 2 bases, with 10 bases left in between. This CDR3 region has 14 residues. In nucleotides, the CDR3 is TGTGCCAGCAGTTTAACGGGTCTGCCCTACGAGCAGTACTTC. Translating gives CASSLTGLPYEQYF.

The chain uses TRBV21-1 and TRBJ2-3; the table's D call, TRBD2, was not checked against the DNA. TRBV21-1 is termed a pseudogene. The CDR3 extends over 16 amino acids. The CDR3 spells CASSKTGEPSTDTQYF. The CDR3 region has the DNA TGTGCCAGCAGCAAGACCGGAGAGCCCAGCACAGATACGCAGTATTTT.

J is TRBJ1-5 and V is TRBV5-6, with a tentative D call TRBD1 (5 bases). The V end lost 4 bases, the J end lost 4 bases, and 18 bases lay between the germline ends. Per germline, CDR1 SGHDT and CDR2 YYEEEE. This CDR3 is built from 16 residues. The CDR3 bases are TGTGCCAGCAGCGACCAAGGGGCAGGGTGGAATCAGCCCCAGCATTTT. Protein sequence: CASSDQGAGWNQPQHF.

The J gene is TRBJ2-7, the V gene TRBV2, with TRBD1 identical over 8 bases. The trim removed 5 bases at V and 2 bases at J, leaving 11 bases unmatched. CDR1 is SNHLY and CDR2 is FYNNEI in the germline V gene. The CDR3 extends over 16 amino acids. The CDR3 DNA reads as TGTGCCAGCAGTTTGGTAAGGGACAGGCCTCCCTACGAGCAGTACTTC. Its translation: CASSLVRDRPPYEQYF.

The chain recombines TRBV19 with TRBJ2-7, with 16 bases matching TRBD2. The J segment lost 4 bases and the V segment lost 5 bases, leaving 5 bases of the junction unmatched. Germline V gene data show CDR1 as LNHDA and CDR2 as SQIVND (reference sequence). The CDR3 is made up of 16 amino acids. The CDR3, as DNA: TGTGCCAGTAGTGTCGGGACTAGCGGGAGGGTTTACGAGCAGTACTTC. Translating gives CASSVGTSGRVYEQYF.

This chain connects TRBV28 to TRBJ2-4; tentative D call: TRBD2 (6 bases). Deletions cut 7 bases from V and 7 bases from J, with 14 bases between. CDR1 and CDR2 (germline): MDHEN, SYDVKM. The CDR3 runs to 13 residues. CDR3 region: CASNTPAGNIQYF. CDR3 nucleotide sequence: TGTGCCAGCAATACTCCTGCGGGGAACATTCAGTACTTC.

The J gene is TRBJ2-7, the V gene TRBV28, with a weak D call TRBD1 (5 bases). V lost 2 bases to trimming and J lost 6 bases, with 17 bases between them. Germline CDR1 MDHEN, CDR2 SYDVKM. The CDR3 has 15 residues. The CDR3 is CASSLPPDSRREQYF. In DNA form, the CDR3 reads TGTGCCAGCAGTTTACCCCCCGACAGTCGTCGCGAGCAGTACTTC.